In this sample, the clone carrying this T cell receptor beta chain turned up many times. The data were taken from a study of human T cells and chemical hapten exposure. Study information: In the roughly 25-week study, patients were dosed weekly with diphenylcyclopropenone on the scalp throughout.

Stated time point: patch test 2, 6 weeks after DPC sensitization. Regarding treatment: therapeutic diphenylcyclopropenone sensitization with weekly scalp DPC. Each patch test followed a blood draw. Unfractionated whole blood was the source of the extracted total RNA. Individual cDNA molecules received unique molecular identifiers in the library. TCRdb processed the RACE reads anew with MiXCR; each CDR3 protein has one entry. This sample has over 35,000 distinct CDR3 sequences, with approximately 9% found just once. V was cut by 5 bases and J by 3 bases, with 11 bases left in between. There are 14 residues in the CDR3. Germline CDR1 MNHEY, CDR2 SVGEGT.

This chain connects TRBV6-2 or TRBV6-3 to TRBJ2-1; D may be TRBD2 (7 bases). The source of this sequence is a woman aged 40 to 50 with alopecia areata. Some clones in this sample may be carry-over from other donors' samples. Here the sequenced sample was whole blood, taken in connection with sensitization to the hapten diphenylcyclopropenone (DPC). This CDR3 reads CASSGGGDYNEQFF. For the CDR3, the DNA is TGTGCCAGCAGTGGGGGGGGCGACTACAATGAGCAGTTCTTC.